This T cell receptor (beta chain) was captured by sequencing in a study of shared clonotypes between healthy human individuals. Study-wide results and limits: In several donors, approximately 5% of naive CD4 clonotypes appeared in common.

Authors' methods: Filtering differed since immunoSEQ provided only junctions, with no quality scores. The data were produced by immunoSEQ multiplex PCR, yet TCRdb's version contains in-frame clones alone and is incomplete. V and J calls and clone size come straight from that table; D and trimming were deduced from the DNA. The sample shows around 2.1 million clones, more than 90% of them seen only once. V was shortened by 4 bases and J by 7 bases, with 9 bases between the two germline ends. CDR3 length: 12 residues. CDR1 is SGHNT and CDR2 is YYREEE in the germline V gene (reference sequence). Concerning this clone: Its antigen is not known.

The receptor's source is a man aged 18 to 29 in good health. Specimen: naive CD4+ T cells sorted from blood. Described subset: CD45RA+ positively selected. V is TRBV5-4 and J is TRBJ1-5; no reliable D call. CDR3 region: CASSKDGQPQHF. In DNA, the CDR3 is TGTGCCAGCAGCAAGGATGGGCAGCCCCAGCATTTT.